Listed below are T cell receptor beta chains from one sample, sequenced in a study of cytomegalovirus exposure and HLA in healthy donors. Clones were read by immunoSEQ multiplex PCR, and TCRdb kept only the in-frame ones, dropping some. The table for this sample gives about 140,000 clones. Material for sequencing was PBMCs. The receptors stem from a male donor in good health and CMV-seronegative. Both conserved end residues are part of each CDR3. Each record gives: D gene, CDR3 length, V gene, J gene, CDR3 DNA, CDR3 protein. The D gene is left open where the match is weak.

TRBD2	15	TRBV6-5	TRBJ2-1	TGTGCCAGCAGCCGGCGACTAGCGGTCGGGAATGAGCAGTTCTTC	CASSRRLAVGNEQFF
TRBD1	16	TRBV23-1	TRBJ2-7	TGCGCCAGCAGTCAACTGGACAGGGGAAGCTCCTACGAGCAGTACTTC	CASSQLDRGSSYEQYF
TRBD1	14	TRBV30	TRBJ1-1	TGTGCCTGGAGTAAAAATACAGGGGCCTGGGAAGCTTTCTTT	CAWSKNTGAWEAFF
.	17	TRBV27	TRBJ2-6	TGTGCCAGCAGTTTATGGTCCAAAGCCGCTGGGGCCAACGTCCTGACTTTC	CASSLWSKAAGANVLTF
TRBD1	13	TRBV7-9	TRBJ1-1	TGTGCCAGCAGCTTAACGACAGGGGTTGAAGCTTTCTTT	CASSLTTGVEAFF
.	16	TRBV19	TRBJ1-2	TGTGCCAGTAGTCCGTCCTGGACTGATGCTGGGAGCGGCTACACCTTC	CASSPSWTDAGSGYTF
.	14	TRBV28	TRBJ1-5	TGTGCCAGCACGCCAGTGTATAGCAATCAGCCCCAGCATTTT	CASTPVYSNQPQHF
.	15	TRBV7-8	TRBJ1-5	TGTGCCAGCAGCCAGGGGTCTGGGAGCAATCAGCCCCAGCATTTT	CASSQGSGSNQPQHF
.	15	TRBV7-8	TRBJ2-5	TGTGCCAGCAGCCCAGAGCCGCAGGTCCAAGAGACCCAGTACTTC	CASSPEPQVQETQYF
.	14	TRBV12-2	TRBJ1-1	TGTGCAAGTCGCCACAGGGGAGAGAACACTGAAGCTTTCTTT	CASRHRGENTEAFF
.	12	TRBV19	TRBJ2-1	TGTGCCAGTAGTAGGAGGTACAATGAGCAGTTCTTC	CASSRRYNEQFF
.	16	TRBV12-5	TRBJ1-5	TGTGCTAGTGGTTTGCCGACACCTTATAGCAATCAGCCCCAGCATTTT	CASGLPTPYSNQPQHF
TRBD1	16	TRBV28	TRBJ2-7	TGTGCCAGCAGTTTATTTGTAGGGGGCCTACCCTACGAGCAGTACTTC	CASSLFVGGLPYEQYF
.	14	TRBV29-1	TRBJ2-1	TGCAGCGTTCCACAGCGTGGGGCTAGCAATGAGCAGTTCTTC	CSVPQRGASNEQFF
.	15	TRBV29-1	TRBJ2-1	TGCAGCGGACTCCCGACTACCAGCTCCTACAATGAGCAGTTCTTC	CSGLPTTSSYNEQFF
.	13	TRBV7-2	TRBJ1-5	TGTGCCAGCAGCTCCGCCGGGGGTCAGCCCCAGCATTTT	CASSSAGGQPQHF
.	14	TRBV30	TRBJ1-4	TGTGCCTGGAGTGTACCCGAGATAGTCGAAAAACTGTTTTTT	CAWSVPEIVEKLFF
.	14	TRBV6-6	TRBJ2-3	TGTGCCAGCAGTTACTCGACTAGCACAGATACGCAGTATTTT	CASSYSTSTDTQYF
.	17	TRBV29-1	TRBJ1-1	TGCAGCGTCCGGAGGGGTGGAGGAAGTTCATGGAACACTGAAGCTTTCTTT	CSVRRGGGSSWNTEAFF
TRBD1	16	TRBV5-5	TRBJ2-1	TGTGCCAGCACCGCTATCGGACAGGGGACCTACAATGAGCAGTTCTTC	CASTAIGQGTYNEQFF
.	14	TRBV6-1	TRBJ2-7	TGTGCCAGCATCCCGGCGGCAGTCTCCTACGAGCAGTACTTC	CASIPAAVSYEQYF
.	13	TRBV7-2	TRBJ2-7	TGTGCCAGCAGCTTAGCATCTTTTTACGAGCAGTACTTC	CASSLASFYEQYF
TRBD1	15	TRBV11-2	TRBJ2-5	TGTGCCAGCAGCTTAGGGGGCCGAGTACAGGGGGCCCAGTACTTC	CASSLGGRVQGAQYF
TRBD1	16	TRBV27	TRBJ2-7	TGTGCCAGCAGTTTATTGTCCGCGGCAGGGGGCTACGAGCAGTACTTC	CASSLLSAAGGYEQYF
.	17	TRBV18	TRBJ2-1	TGTGCCAGCTCACCACGCTTGGGGGGGGGCCTCGGAGATGAGCAGTTCTTC	CASSPRLGGGLGDEQFF
.	17	TRBV5-6	TRBJ2-3	TGTGCCAGCAGCTATGGAAGGGTGAGGACAGTCGGTTTTGCGCAGTATTTT	CASSYGRVRTVGFAQYF
TRBD2	14	TRBV2	TRBJ2-7	TGTGCCAGCAGTCGGTCGGGGGGAGCCTACGAGCAGTACTTC	CASSRSGGAYEQYF
.	13	TRBV5-1	TRBJ2-7	TGCGCCAGTTCCACGGACAAAACCTACGAGCAGTACTTC	CASSTDKTYEQYF
.	13	TRBV30	TRBJ1-1	TGTGCCTGGAGCACACAGGGTAACACTGAAGCTTTCTTT	CAWSTQGNTEAFF
.	16	TRBV18	TRBJ1-1	TGTGCCAGCTCACCGACGACCGGGACAAAGAACACTGAAGCTTTCTTT	CASSPTTGTKNTEAFF
.	16	TRBV4-1	TRBJ2-7	TGCGCCAGCAGCCAAGATTCGAAACAGGGTAATCTCGAGCAGTACTTC	CASSQDSKQGNLEQYF
.	15	TRBV19	TRBJ1-5	TGTGCCAGTAGTATATGGGCAGACGCAGGGCAGCCCCAGCATTTT	CASSIWADAGQPQHF
TRBD2	18	TRBV4-3	TRBJ2-3	TGCGCCAGCAGCCAAGATCGGACTAGCGGGAGTTACACAGATACGCAGTATTTT	CASSQDRTSGSYTDTQYF
.	13	TRBV18	TRBJ1-1	TGTGCCAGCTCACCACGCCGGGACACTGAAGCTTTCTTT	CASSPRRDTEAFF
.	13	TRBV5-4	TRBJ2-5	TGTGCCAGCAGCTTGGACTCTAAAGAGACCCAGTACTTC	CASSLDSKETQYF
.	15	TRBV6-5	TRBJ1-2	TGTGCCAGCAGTTATGCAGGAGGTAAAAGATATGGCTACACCTTC	CASSYAGGKRYGYTF
.	13	TRBV29-1	TRBJ1-1	TGCAGCGTTTTCAATTCGCGGAACACTGAAGCTTTCTTT	CSVFNSRNTEAFF
TRBD2	16	TRBV7-8	TRBJ2-7	TGTGCCAGCAGCTTCTCCGGAGCGGGAGGCCTGGGGGAGCAGTACTTC	CASSFSGAGGLGEQYF
TRBD2	15	TRBV6-1	TRBJ2-1	TGTGCCAGCAGTGTTGGACTAGTGAGCTACAATGAGCAGTTCTTC	CASSVGLVSYNEQFF
.	15	TRBV5-1	TRBJ1-1	TGCGCCAGCAGCTTTCCCGGGAGGTCGGAAACTGAAGCTTTCTTT	CASSFPGRSETEAFF
TRBD2	14	TRBV6-5	TRBJ2-1	TGTGCCAGCAGGCTTCGACTAGCGACCAATGAGCAGTTCTTC	CASRLRLATNEQFF
TRBD2	15	TRBV5-1	TRBJ2-1	TGCGCCAGCAGCTTCGGGAGGGCCGCCTACAATGAGCAGTTCTTC	CASSFGRAAYNEQFF